These 30 T cell receptor beta chains came from one sample sequenced in a study of cytomegalovirus exposure and HLA in healthy donors. The PCR contained 60 Vbeta and 13 Jbeta primers. Measured with immunoSEQ multiplex PCR; TCRdb has only the in-frame clones, and not every one. This sample yields roughly 97,000 clones, of which 60% to 80% are seen a single time; 4.5% to 7% belongs to the top ten. Material for sequencing was PBMCs. The receptors here all came from a man aged 55 to 70 in good health and CMV-seropositive.

This sequence joins TRBV7-8 and TRBJ2-7; 8 nucleotides match TRBD1. The ends lost 4 bases at V and 7 bases at J; junction bases unmatched: 6. CDR1 SGHVS and CDR2 FQNEAQ come from the germline V gene. CDR3 length: 13 residues. The CDR3 loop is CASSSRTGREQYF. The DNA for the CDR3 is TGTGCCAGCAGCTCCCGGACAGGGCGGGAGCAGTACTTC.

The table lists this clone with a count of one. The chain is built from TRBV19 and TRBJ2-5, with TRBD1 identical over 10 bases. V shed 4 bases and J 4 bases; nucleotides not matched to a gene: 9. The CDR3 totals 16 residues. Germline lookup yields CDR1 LNHDA and CDR2 SQIVND (reference sequence). DNA for the CDR3: TGTGCCAGTAGTAACCCCGGGACAGGGGAGGGAGAGACCCAGTACTTC. Protein product: CASSNPGTGEGETQYF.

V and J are TRBV15 and TRBJ2-7; D perhaps matches TRBD1 (5 bases). CDR3 length: 16 amino acids. CDR1 is LNHNV, CDR2 YYDKDF, per germline (reference sequence). V shed 0 bases and J shed 0 bases, with 12 bases lying between them. The CDR3 sequence: CATSREGAQSSYEQYF. CDR3 in DNA: TGTGCCACCAGCAGAGAAGGGGCTCAGAGCTCCTACGAGCAGTACTTC.

The rearrangement links TRBV6-1 to TRBJ1-6; a possible D gene is TRBD1 (5 bases). Per germline, CDR1 MNHNS and CDR2 SASEGT. Trimming pared 0 bases from V and 9 bases from J, leaving 18 bases between. This CDR3 has 17 amino acids. The CDR3 loop reads CASSEAVPRVGASPLHF. The CDR3 coding sequence is TGTGCCAGCAGTGAAGCAGTTCCCAGGGTAGGCGCTTCACCCCTCCACTTT.

The DNA for the CDR3 is TGTGCCACCAAAGCCCATGGCGGGGTCTCCTACGAGCAGTACTTC. As protein: CATKAHGGVSYEQYF. The rearrangement links TRBV7-2 to TRBJ2-7; D is perhaps TRBD2 (6 bases). The CDR3 totals 15 residues. V was pared by 10 bases and J by 0 bases, with 19 bases between. Germline V lookup: CDR1 SGHTA, CDR2 FQGNSA.

This chain joins TRBV4-1 and TRBJ2-5; no clear D gene. The CDR3 covers 13 residues. Germline V gives CDR1 MGHRA, CDR2 YSYEKL. Trimming took off 4 bases at V and 5 bases at J, with 11 bases between the two ends. The CDR3 spells CASSPLERETQYF. The DNA of the CDR3 is TGCGCCAGCAGCCCTCTGGAGCGTGAGACCCAGTACTTC.

This clone has just one count. A read error may account for a junction end that differs from germline. Other DNA sequences in the sample encode the same CDR3. The chain combines TRBV19 with TRBJ1-5; D call uncertain. CDR3 length: 15 amino acids. Germline V gene data show CDR1 as LNHDA and CDR2 as SQIVND (reference sequence). The DNA of the CDR3 is TGCGCCAGTAGTATGAGTCCCGGAGGCAATCAGCCCCAGCATTTT. Amino acids: CASSMSPGGNQPQHF.

The gene calls are TRBV6-6 and TRBJ2-7; no reliable D call. The V end lost 6 bases, the J end lost 5 bases, and 11 bases lay between the germline ends. The CDR3 spans 12 residues. Germline V gene sequence: CDR1 MNHNY, CDR2 SVGAGI (reference sequence). In DNA, the CDR3 is TGTGCCAGCAGCCAGAACGCGGACGAGCAGTACTTC. Encoded protein: CASSQNADEQYF.

This sequence joins TRBV6-6 and TRBJ2-7, with 7 bases fitting TRBD2. CDR1 MNHNY and CDR2 SVGAGI come from the germline V gene (reference sequence). V lost 6 bases to trimming and J lost 3 bases; unmatched junction nucleotides: 11. This CDR3 has 15 residues. CDR3 DNA sequence: TGTGCCAGCAGCAGAGGGTCGCCGGGGGGCTACGAGCAGTACTTC. It encodes CASSRGSPGGYEQYF.

This chain uses TRBV6-5 with TRBJ1-1; the match to TRBD1 covers 9 bases. The CDR3 sequence is 15 residues long. The ends lost 6 bases at V and 3 bases at J; junction bases unmatched: 8. CDR1 is MNHEY, CDR2 SVGAGI, per germline. CDR3 DNA: TGTGCCAGCAGCGGGACAGGGATTGGGGACACTGAAGCTTTCTTT. As protein: CASSGTGIGDTEAFF.

The chain combines TRBV2 with TRBJ1-5, with D unclear. This CDR3 is 14 amino acids long. V lost 4 bases and J lost 0, with 7 bases in between. CDR1 is SNHLY and CDR2 is FYNNEI in the germline V gene. CDR3 loop: CASSGEPSNQPQHF. The CDR3 nucleotides are TGTGCCAGCAGTGGAGAACCTAGCAATCAGCCCCAGCATTTT.

The chain uses TRBV19 and TRBJ1-1; possibly TRBD1 for D (6 bases). V was clipped by 1 base and J by 4 bases, with 13 bases between them. This CDR3 region has 15 residues. CDR1 is LNHDA and CDR2 is SQIVND in the germline V gene (reference sequence). CDR3 nucleotide sequence: TGTGCCAGTAGTATAGGGCGACAGGTTTTCACTGAAGCTTTCTTT. This sequence encodes CASSIGRQVFTEAFF.

This clone was seen just once. The chain carries TRBV11-2 and TRBJ1-5; a weak D match, TRBD1 (6 bases). This CDR3 is 14 amino acids long. V lost 5 bases and J lost 5, with 13 bases in between. The germline V gene has CDR1 SGHAT and CDR2 FQNNGV. The DNA for the CDR3 is TGTGCCAGCAGCGAACAGGGTTTCCATCAGCCCCAGCATTTT. Translated: CASSEQGFHQPQHF.

The genes are TRBV2 and TRBJ2-3; weak D call: TRBD2 (5 bases). The V gene lost 5 bases and the J gene lost 0 bases, with 9 bases spanning the gap. The length of the CDR3 is 14 residues. Germline loops: CDR1 SNHLY, CDR2 FYNNEI. The CDR3 region is CASSSEGSTDTQYF. DNA of the CDR3: TGTGCCAGCAGTTCCGAGGGCAGCACAGATACGCAGTATTTT.

This rearrangement joins TRBV5-1 to TRBJ2-1; 9 bases are shared with TRBD1. The germline CDR1 and CDR2 sequences are SGHRS and YFSETQ. V trimming: 0 bases; J trimming: 7 bases; junction bases outside the gene matches: 8. This CDR3 contains 16 residues. DNA for the CDR3: TGCGCCAGCAGCTTGGGTACGGGACAGGGAAGGAATGAGCAGTTCTTC. Its translation is CASSLGTGQGRNEQFF.

The chain combines TRBV28 with TRBJ2-5, with D perhaps matching TRBD1 (6 bases). The J call may be faulty, since TRBJ2-7 better matches the DNA end. Germline V gene data show CDR1 as MDHEN and CDR2 as SYDVKM. This CDR3 contains 14 residues. CDR3 protein: CASSLSAGADEQYF. The CDR3 bases are TGTGCCAGCAGTTTATCCGCAGGGGCAGACGAGCAGTACTTC.

V is TRBV27 and J is TRBJ2-3, with 8 bases matching TRBD1. Trimming cost V 3 bases and J 1 base; bases outside gene matches: 9. Germline loops: CDR1 MNHEY, CDR2 SMNVEV (reference sequence). The CDR3 length is 17 residues. This CDR3 is CASSLTTATGGTDTQYF. The CDR3 DNA is TGTGCCAGCAGTTTGACTACCGCGACAGGGGGCACAGATACGCAGTATTTT.

The gene calls are TRBV15 and TRBJ1-3; D is possibly TRBD1 (6 bases). The ends were cut back, 3 bases at V and 7 bases at J, with 19 bases in the middle. CDR1 and CDR2 (germline): LNHNV, YYDKDF (reference sequence). This CDR3 comprises 16 residues. The CDR3 is CATSRAGARGMNTIYF. CDR3 DNA: TGTGCCACCAGCAGGGCGGGGGCCCGGGGTATGAACACCATATATTTT.

This clone was counted a single time. The rearrangement links TRBV6-1 to TRBJ1-2; D is possibly TRBD1 (5 bases). The CDR3 contains 12 residues. CDR1 MNHNS and CDR2 SASEGT come from the germline V gene. Trimming pared 7 bases from V and 3 bases from J, leaving 9 bases between. DNA of the CDR3: TGTGCCAGCACCCGGGGGGACTATGGCTACACCTTC. This codes for CASTRGDYGYTF.

This clone was counted between two and nine times. J is TRBJ1-4 and V is TRBV30; TRBD1 matches at 8 bases. CDR3 length: 17 amino acids. Germline CDR1 and CDR2: GTSNPN and SVGIG (reference sequence). The ends lost 1 base at V and 3 bases at J; junction bases unmatched: 10. CDR3 sequence (DNA): TGTGCCTGGAGTGGGGGGGACAGGCTATCGGCTAATGAAAAACTGTTTTTT. The encoded protein is CAWSGGDRLSANEKLFF.

This chain links TRBV4-1 with TRBJ2-1; 13 bases match TRBD2. CDR1 is MGHRA, CDR2 YSYEKL, per germline. The J segment lost 7 bases and the V segment lost 0 bases, leaving 3 bases of the junction unmatched. The CDR3 has 16 amino acids. CDR3 amino acids: CASSQEGLAGPNEQFF. CDR3 coding DNA: TGCGCCAGCAGCCAAGAGGGACTAGCGGGGCCTAATGAGCAGTTCTTC.

In nucleotides, the CDR3 is TGCGCCAGCAGCCCCGGGACAGGGGGCACTGAAGCTTTCTTT. Translation gives CASSPGTGGTEAFF. V and J are TRBV5-1 and TRBJ1-1; 11 bases are shared with TRBD1. J gave up 4 bases and V 4 bases, and 3 bases lay outside the gene matches. Germline CDR1 SGHRS, CDR2 YFSETQ. CDR3 length: 14 residues.

The chain couples TRBV5-1 to TRBJ2-5; 8 bases are a match to TRBD2. The CDR3 length is 15 residues. The J segment lost 5 bases and the V segment lost 4 bases, leaving 10 bases of the junction unmatched. The V gene's germline CDR1 is SGHRS and CDR2 YFSETQ. The CDR3 region is CASSPGGLATETQYF. In nucleotides, the CDR3 is TGCGCCAGCAGCCCGGGGGGGCTAGCGACGGAGACCCAGTACTTC.

The V call is TRBV5-1, the J call TRBJ2-2, with TRBD1 matching 7 bases. The CDR3 extends over 15 amino acids. With 6 bases clipped from V and 0 bases from J, the junction kept 5 bases outside the gene matches. CDR1 is SGHRS and CDR2 is YFSETQ in the germline V gene. CDR3 bases: TGCGCCAGCAACGTGGGACAGACGAACACCGGGGAGCTGTTTTTT. It codes for CASNVGQTNTGELFF.

This chain connects TRBV15 to TRBJ1-3, with D uncertain. The germline gives CDR1 LNHNV, CDR2 YYDKDF (reference sequence). This CDR3 is built from 13 residues. V was pared by 1 base and J by 15 bases, with 16 bases between. The CDR3 spells CATSRGPRGAAYF. The CDR3 coding sequence is TGTGCCACCAGCAGAGGACCGCGGGGTGCCGCATATTTT.

The chain employs TRBV7-9 and TRBJ2-5; weak D call: TRBD1 (6 bases). The germline V gene encodes CDR1 SEHNR and CDR2 FQNEAQ (reference sequence). Trimming removed 5 bases from V and 5 bases from J, with 9 bases in between. The CDR3 sequence is 12 residues long. CDR3 sequence: CASSIRGETQYF. The CDR3 DNA sequence: TGTGCCAGCAGCATCAGGGGTGAGACCCAGTACTTC.

V usage is TRBV11-2 and J usage is TRBJ1-6; TRBD1 aligns across 9 bases. CDR1 and CDR2 (germline): SGHAT, FQNNGV. This CDR3 is 15 amino acids long. After removal of 5 bases from V and 5 bases from J, the junction contained 4 bases not matched to a gene. The CDR3 loop reads CASSPGTGNNSPLHF. CDR3 nucleotides: TGTGCCAGCAGCCCTGGGACAGGGAATAATTCACCCCTCCACTTT.

The chain carries TRBV28 and TRBJ2-7; 12 bases line up with TRBD2. The CDR3 covers 14 residues. V trimming: 6 bases; J trimming: 2 bases; junction bases outside the gene matches: 2. CDR1 and CDR2 from the germline V gene are MDHEN and SYDVKM. CDR3 DNA sequence: TGTGCCAGCAGAGGACTAGCGGGGACCTACGAGCAGTACTTC. The encoded protein is CASRGLAGTYEQYF.

The V and J genes are TRBV19 and TRBJ2-5, with 8 bases aligning to TRBD2. The germline V gene encodes CDR1 LNHDA and CDR2 SQIVND (reference sequence). The CDR3 covers 17 residues. Trimming removed 2 bases from V and 1 base from J; junction bases left unmatched: 9. The CDR3 region has the DNA TGTGCCAGTAGTATAAGGTCGGTAGCGGGGCCCCAAGAGACCCAGTACTTC. Protein product: CASSIRSVAGPQETQYF.

The gene calls are TRBV28 and TRBJ1-4; tentatively, D is TRBD1 (5 bases). V was pared by 7 bases and J by 0 bases, with 12 bases between. This CDR3 region has 15 residues. CDR1 is MDHEN, CDR2 SYDVKM, per germline. CDR3 in DNA: TGTGCCAGCATGAGGGGAGGCTCAACTAATGAAAAACTGTTTTTT. It translates to CASMRGGSTNEKLFF.